What follows are 17 T cell receptor beta chains derived from one specimen sequenced in a study of cytomegalovirus exposure and HLA in healthy donors. The PCR employed 60 Vbeta primers together with 13 Jbeta primers. Profiled with immunoSEQ multiplex PCR; TCRdb holds only in-frame clones, not every one. The table has about 140,000 clones, about four fifths seen once; the top ten hold more than 2.5%. The sample consisted of PBMCs. These TCRs come from a young man in good health and CMV-seropositive.

This clone appeared a single time. The chain is built from TRBV11-2 and TRBJ1-1; possibly TRBD1 for D (5 bases). Per germline, CDR1 SGHAT and CDR2 FQNNGV. Trimming took 5 bases from V and 8 from J, leaving 12 bases between them. The CDR3 extends over 12 amino acids. CDR3 residues: CASSPWGLEAFF. CDR3 nucleotides: TGTGCCAGCAGCCCGTGGGGCCTCGAAGCTTTCTTT.

V gene TRBV15 combines with J gene TRBJ2-7, with 11 bases matching TRBD2. With 1 base clipped from V and 6 bases from J, the junction kept 8 bases outside the gene matches. The CDR3 runs 16 residues. Germline V CDR1 and CDR2: LNHNV, YYDKDF (reference sequence). Written as DNA, the CDR3 is TGTGCCACCAGCAGAGCTGGTAGCGGGAGGGCTGGCGAGCAGTACTTC. Protein sequence: CATSRAGSGRAGEQYF. Drawing the rest from reference TRBV15 and TRBJ2-7, the complete variable domain is DAMVIQNPRYQVTQFGKPVTLSCSQTLNHNVMYWYQQKSSQAPKLLFHYYDKDFNNEADTPDNFQSRRPNTSFCFLDIRSPGLGDTAMYLCATSRAGSGRAGEQYFGPGTRLTVT.

V gene TRBV29-1 combines with J gene TRBJ2-1; TRBD2 aligns across 7 bases. Germline CDR1 is SQVTM and CDR2 is ANQGSEA. The CDR3 has 16 residues. V gave up 1 base and J gave up 0 bases; unmatched junction bases: 6. The CDR3 region has the DNA TGCAGCGTTGAAGGCAAGCGGGGTGGCTCCTACAATGAGCAGTTCTTC. As protein: CSVEGKRGGSYNEQFF.

The chain links TRBV5-4 to TRBJ2-1; D may be TRBD1 (6 bases). The CDR3 is made up of 12 amino acids. V was trimmed by 9 bases and J by 10 bases, leaving 17 bases between them. Germline V gene data show CDR1 as SGHNT and CDR2 as YYREEE (reference sequence). In nucleotides, the CDR3 is TGTGCCATCTCCCCTGGGGGCGGAGAGCAGTTCTTC. This translates into CAISPGGGEQFF.

The genes are TRBV6-5 and TRBJ1-6; 7 bases match TRBD1. There are 13 residues in the CDR3. The trim removed 7 bases at V and 7 bases at J, leaving 4 bases unmatched. From germline, CDR1 is MNHEY and CDR2 SVGAGI. The CDR3 nucleotides read TGTGCCAGCAAAGGGACAGTAAATTCACCCCTCCACTTT. Translated, it gives CASKGTVNSPLHF.

V usage is TRBV7-8 and J usage is TRBJ2-5, with 7 bases matching TRBD2. The CDR3 length is 17 residues. V was pared by 1 base and J by 4 bases, with 12 bases of the junction left unmatched. The V gene's germline CDR1 is SGHVS and CDR2 FQNEAQ. CDR3 nucleotide sequence: TGTGCCAGCAGCTTAGTCGGCAGGGCCCGCGGGGGAGAGACCCAGTACTTC. It is translated as CASSLVGRARGGETQYF.

The chain carries TRBV21-1 and TRBJ1-2; the table's D call, TRBD1, was not checked against the DNA. TRBV21-1 is classified as a pseudogene. The CDR3 has 16 residues. The CDR3 DNA follows: TGTGCCAGCAGCAAACCCCGACAGGGACGGAACTATGGCTACACCTTC. Translation: CASSKPRQGRNYGYTF.

This chain uses TRBV19 with TRBJ2-2, with TRBD2 matching over 10 bases. Germline V gene data show CDR1 as LNHDA and CDR2 as SQIVND (reference sequence). The trim removed 4 bases at V and 4 bases at J, leaving 9 bases unmatched. The CDR3 is 17 residues long. DNA of the CDR3: TGTGCCAGTAGTAGTCCTAGCGGGAGTTCGGGCACCGGGGAGCTGTTTTTT. Translated, it gives CASSSPSGSSGTGELFF.

This clone was counted once. The gene calls are TRBV7-9 and TRBJ2-1; perhaps TRBD2 as D (5 bases). The V end lost 2 bases, the J end lost 5 bases, and 13 bases lay between the germline ends. Germline values: CDR1 SEHNR, CDR2 FQNEAQ (reference sequence). CDR3 length: 15 amino acids. CDR3: CASSLTGSRDNEQFF. The CDR3 DNA is TGTGCCAGCAGCTTAACGGGATCGCGGGACAATGAGCAGTTCTTC.

The chain carries TRBV5-1 and TRBJ2-7; D possibly corresponds to TRBD2 (7 bases). Per germline, CDR1 SGHRS and CDR2 YFSETQ. Between the trimmed V and J ends, which lost 5 bases and 6 bases, there was a span of 18 bases. The CDR3 consists of 14 residues. CDR3 sequence (DNA): TGCGCCAGCAGACTAGGGCGGGAGACAGGCGAGCAGTACTTC. It is translated as CASRLGRETGEQYF.

The chain combines TRBV10-1 with TRBJ2-2; 10 bases align to TRBD1. V lost 10 bases to trimming and J lost 8 bases; unmatched junction nucleotides: 7. Germline V CDR1 and CDR2: WNHNN, SYGVQD (reference sequence). The CDR3 covers 13 residues. CDR3 bases: TGCGCCACCCCGGGACAGGGGACTGGGGAGCTGTTTTTT. Protein product: CATPGQGTGELFF.

The rearrangement uses TRBV9 and TRBJ2-7, with 12 bases fitting TRBD1. Per germline, CDR1 SGDLS and CDR2 YYNGEE. J lost 6 bases, V lost 3 bases, and 7 bases had no gene match. CDR3 length equals 15 residues. This CDR3 is CASSGSGTGGAEQYF. CDR3 in DNA: TGTGCCAGCAGCGGGTCCGGGACAGGGGGCGCCGAGCAGTACTTC.

This chain connects TRBV6-5 to TRBJ2-7; TRBD1 aligns across 10 bases. V trimming: 4 bases; J trimming: 1 base; junction bases outside the gene matches: 4. Germline loops: CDR1 MNHEY, CDR2 SVGAGI. This CDR3 is 15 amino acids long. CDR3 coding DNA: TGTGCCAGCAGTTGGGACAGGGGACTTTCCTACGAGCAGTACTTC. The encoded protein is CASSWDRGLSYEQYF.

J is TRBJ2-7 and V is TRBV7-8, with 8 bases matching TRBD1. CDR3 size: 16 residues. V dropped 3 bases and J dropped 1; count of bases not matched to a gene: 8. The V gene's germline CDR1 is SGHVS and CDR2 FQNEAQ. CDR3: CASSFAGQGASYEQYF. The CDR3 DNA sequence: TGTGCCAGCAGCTTTGCAGGCCAGGGGGCTTCCTACGAGCAGTACTTC. The complete variable domain, with remaining parts taken from reference TRBV7-8 and TRBJ2-7, reads GAGVSQSPRYKVAKRGQDVALRCDPISGHVSLFWYQQALGQGPEFLTYFQNEAQLDKSGLPSDRFFAERPEGSVSTLKIQRTQQEDSAVYLCASSFAGQGASYEQYFGPGTRLTVT.

The rearrangement links TRBV18 to TRBJ2-7; TRBD1 is a possible D gene (6 bases). Trimming shortened V by 4 bases and J by 3 bases, and 10 bases separated the two germline ends. The CDR3 is 13 residues long. Per germline, CDR1 KGHSH and CDR2 LQKENI. CDR3 bases: TGTGCCAGCTCACTCGGACAGAACTACGAGCAGTACTTC. Translation gives CASSLGQNYEQYF.

The chain links TRBV2 to TRBJ1-4; no clear D gene. Germline values: CDR1 SNHLY, CDR2 FYNNEI. This CDR3 is 14 amino acids long. V was shortened by 7 bases and J by 7 bases, with 16 bases between the two germline ends. CDR3 nucleotides: TGTGCCAGCAAACAGAATCTGGCCGGTGAAAAACTGTTTTTT. Amino acid sequence: CASKQNLAGEKLFF.

The chain links TRBV28 to TRBJ2-6, with TRBD1 as a possible D gene (5 bases). Trimming removed 3 bases at V and 0 bases at J, with 12 bases between. There are 17 residues in the CDR3. Looked up from germline, CDR1 is MDHEN and CDR2 is SYDVKM. The CDR3 DNA reads as TGTGCCAGCAGTTTGCCAGACAGCAGCTCTGGGGCCAACGTCCTGACTTTC. Protein: CASSLPDSSSGANVLTF. The full variable domain, its missing parts supplied by reference TRBV28 and TRBJ2-6, is DVKVTQSSRYLVKRTGEKVFLECVQDMDHENMFWYRQDPGLGLRLIYFSYDVKMKEKGDIPEGYSVSREKKERFSLILESASTNQTSMYLCASSLPDSSSGANVLTFGAGSRLTVL.